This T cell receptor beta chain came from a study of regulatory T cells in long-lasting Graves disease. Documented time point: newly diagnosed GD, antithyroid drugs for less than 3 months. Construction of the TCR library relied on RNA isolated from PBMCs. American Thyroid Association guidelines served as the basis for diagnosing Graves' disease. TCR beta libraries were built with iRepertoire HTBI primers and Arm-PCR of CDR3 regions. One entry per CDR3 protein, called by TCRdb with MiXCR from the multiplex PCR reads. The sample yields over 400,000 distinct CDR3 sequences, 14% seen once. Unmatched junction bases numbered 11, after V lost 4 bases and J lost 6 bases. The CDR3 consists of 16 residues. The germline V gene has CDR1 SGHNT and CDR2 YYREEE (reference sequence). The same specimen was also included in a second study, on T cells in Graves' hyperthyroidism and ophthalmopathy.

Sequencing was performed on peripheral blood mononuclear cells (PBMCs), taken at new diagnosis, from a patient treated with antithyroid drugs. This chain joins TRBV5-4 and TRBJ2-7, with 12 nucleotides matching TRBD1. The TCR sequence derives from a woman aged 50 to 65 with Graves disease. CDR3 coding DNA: TGTGCCAGCAGCCTTCCCATGGGGACAGGGGGCGCCGAGCAGTACTTC. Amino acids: CASSLPMGTGGAEQYF. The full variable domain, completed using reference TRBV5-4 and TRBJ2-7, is ETGVTQSPTHLIKTRGQQVTLRCSSQSGHNTVSWYQQALGQGPQFIFQYYREEENGRGNFPPRFSGLQFPNYSSELNVNALELDDSALYLCASSLPMGTGGAEQYFGPGTRLTVT.